The 32 T cell receptor beta chains below come from one sample, sequenced in a study of tumor-infiltrating lymphocytes in primary liver carcinoma. Taking about 18-30 mg of unsorted bulk tissue, the authors co-extracted RNA and DNA. The researchers produced TCR beta cDNA from approximately 550 ng total RNA with a constant-region primer. A slightly modified ARM-PCR protocol with three nested multiplex PCR rounds produced these TCR beta libraries. A C-beta reverse primer and TRBV1-TRBV30 forward primers served in each of the first two PCR rounds, at about 10 cycles apiece. TCRdb re-called the multiplex PCR reads through MiXCR, storing one row per CDR3 protein. The table shows fewer than 30,000 distinct CDR3 sequences, with about 73% occurring only once. The sequenced sample consisted of liver tumor tissue from sampling region 3. Subset described: tumor region T3, left-lateral pole. Source of these receptors: a middle-aged man with primary liver carcinoma and hepatitis B virus infection.

The chain recombines TRBV12-3 or TRBV12-4 with TRBJ2-1; TRBD2 agrees at 8 bases. CDR3 size: 14 residues. J was trimmed by 8 bases and V by 2 bases; bases with no gene match: 5. The CDR3 protein is CASSLLAGTDEQFF. DNA for the CDR3: TGTGCCAGCAGTTTACTAGCGGGTACCGATGAGCAGTTCTTC.

Comments on this clonotype: This could be a read error, since a much larger clone is one nucleotide away. The rearrangement links TRBV25-1 to TRBJ2-5, with D possibly matching TRBD2 (5 bases). Germline CDR1 is MGHDK and CDR2 is SYGVNS. The CDR3 is 15 residues long. V dropped 1 base and J dropped 4 bases, with 13 bases sitting between them. CDR3 in DNA: TGTGCCAGCAGTGAATGGAGTCTAGCTCGAGAGACCCAGTACTTC. Protein product: CASSEWSLARETQYF.

Turning to this clonotype: At one boundary the junction diverges from the germline segment, which might be a read error. The CDR3 loop is CAGSIRLAGVISYEQYF. CDR3 bases: TGTGCCGGCAGCATTCGCCTAGCGGGAGTGATTTCCTACGAGCAGTACTTC. V and J are TRBV5-6 and TRBJ2-7; the match to TRBD2 covers 10 bases. There are 17 residues in the CDR3. Germline CDR1 SGHDT, CDR2 YYEEEE.

As concerns this clonotype: The CDR3 does not close with the conserved phenylalanine or tryptophan, likely indicating a read error. This chain joins TRBV11-2 and TRBJ2-3, with 11 bases fitting TRBD2. Germline CDR1 is SGHAT and CDR2 is FQNNGV. CDR3 length: 15 amino acids. CDR3 DNA sequence: TGTGCCAGCAGTACCGGGACTAGCGGCACAGTTACGCAGTATTAT. Its protein product is CASSTGTSGTVTQYY.

The count of this clonotype is one. Compared with germline, one end of the junction differs, possibly owing to a read error. The chain uses TRBV5-1 and TRBJ1-2, with no clear D. This CDR3 is 13 amino acids long. Germline V CDR1 and CDR2: SGHRS, YFSETQ. The CDR3 reads CTSNSTNAIDYTF. The CDR3 nucleotides read TGCACCAGCAATTCGACCAACGCTATCGACTACACCTTC.

With respect to this clonotype: Germline is not matched at one junction end, which may reflect a read error. The CDR3 sequence is CGVGQGGDTQYF. The DNA of the CDR3 is TGCGGCGTCGGGCAGGGAGGCGATACGCAATATTTT. This chain connects TRBV29-1 to TRBJ2-3; the D gene is possibly TRBD2 (6 bases). CDR1 and CDR2 (germline): SQVTM, ANQGSEA. This CDR3 contains 12 residues.

At least ten counts were recorded for this clonotype. This chain uses TRBV15 with TRBJ2-5; 10 bases map to TRBD1. Germline lookup yields CDR1 LNHNV and CDR2 YYDKDF (reference sequence). Trimming cost V 4 bases and J 3 bases; bases outside gene matches: 5. The CDR3 consists of 15 residues. CDR3 nucleotides: TGTGCCACCAGCAACTGGACAGGGGGTGAAGAGACCCAGTACTTC. This codes for CATSNWTGGEETQYF.

The chain has TRBV6-5 and TRBJ1-6; TRBD1 is a possible D gene (5 bases). CDR3 length equals 15 residues. V lost 10 bases and J 9 bases, leaving 22 bases between the germline ends. CDR1 is MNHEY and CDR2 is SVGAGI in the germline V gene. The CDR3 DNA reads TGTGCCACCAGGGAAAGGAGTGCCCCCCTTTCACCCCTCCACTTT. Its translation is CATRERSAPLSPLHF.

This chain uses TRBV4-2 with TRBJ2-3, with D perhaps TRBD1 (5 bases). Trimming pared 0 bases from V and 14 bases from J, leaving 21 bases between. The CDR3 runs 15 residues. Germline-derived CDR1 and CDR2 are LGHNA and YNFKEQ. CDR3 sequence (DNA): TGTGCCAGCAGCCAAGAGAAGGGTGTGACAGATACTCGGTATTTT. Translated: CASSQEKGVTDTRYF.

As for this clonotype: A much bigger clone sits one base away, suggesting this may be a read error. The chain is built from TRBV2 and TRBJ2-7; perhaps TRBD1 as D (6 bases). The V gene lost 10 bases and the J gene lost 5 bases, with 12 bases spanning the gap. Germline V lookup: CDR1 SNHLY, CDR2 FYNNEI. The CDR3 covers 11 residues. CDR3 region: CANLQGHEQYF. The DNA of the CDR3 is TGTGCCAATTTACAGGGACACGAGCAGTACTTC. Using reference TRBV2 and TRBJ2-7 for the parts outside the CDR3, the full variable domain is EPEVTQTPSHQVTQMGQEVILRCVPISNHLYFYWYRQILGQKVEFLVSFYNNEISEKSEIFDDQFSVERPDGSNFTLKIRSTKLEDSAMYFCANLQGHEQYFGPGTRLTVT.

Points on this clonotype: The conserved final phenylalanine or tryptophan is absent from the CDR3, which likely points to a read error. Because the CDR3's place on the DNA is in doubt, the DNA is left out and the CDR3 is given as listed by TCRdb. This rearrangement joins TRBV11-2 to TRBJ1-4. The CDR3 is 16 amino acids long, termini counted. CDR1 is SGHAT, CDR2 FQNNGV, per germline. CDR3 residues: CASSKTPRGTNEKLFL.

This clonotype has only one observation. One junction end disagrees with the germline gene, perhaps due to a read error. The V and J genes are TRBV6-6 and TRBJ2-3, with a weak D call TRBD2 (5 bases). The CDR3 runs to 16 residues. Germline V gene lookup returns CDR1 MNHNY and CDR2 SVGAGI (reference sequence). The CDR3 spells CASIYRGNPKGDTQYF. The CDR3 nucleotides read TGTGCCAGCATTTACAGAGGGAACCCCAAAGGGGATACGCAGTATTTT.

The V and J genes are TRBV12-3 or TRBV12-4 and TRBJ1-2; a possible D gene is TRBD1 (5 bases). The CDR3 is 13 amino acids. Trimming took off 6 bases at V and 2 bases at J, with 10 bases between the two ends. This CDR3 is CASSRTGNYGYTF. The CDR3 DNA reads as TGTGCCAGCAGCCGAACAGGAAACTATGGCTACACCTTC.

Turning to this clonotype: No conserved phenylalanine or tryptophan is present at the end of the CDR3, so a read error is the likely explanation. V gene TRBV11-2 combines with J gene TRBJ1-2; D is unclear. The germline gives CDR1 SGHAT, CDR2 FQNNGV. The CDR3 is 13 amino acids. The CDR3 nucleotides read TGTGCCATCAGCTTAACGGCTAACTATAGCTACACCTCC. Translation: CAISLTANYSYTS.

This clonotype was observed many times. J is TRBJ2-5 and V is TRBV14; 9 bases map to TRBD1. Germline V gene lookup returns CDR1 SGHDN and CDR2 FVKESK. V lost 4 bases, J lost 2 bases, and 8 bases stayed unmatched. The length of the CDR3 is 16 residues. Here the CDR3 reads CASSRITGGRQETQYF. CDR3 DNA sequence: TGTGCCAGCAGCCGAATCACAGGGGGCAGGCAAGAGACCCAGTACTTC.

In regard to this clonotype: Here the CDR3 omits its conserved ending phenylalanine or tryptophan, so a read error is the likely source. This chain uses TRBV6-1 with TRBJ2-3; D tentatively reads TRBD1 or TRBD2 (5 bases each). This CDR3 is built from 12 residues. The V gene lost 8 bases and the J gene lost 3 bases, with 9 bases spanning the gap. Germline lookup yields CDR1 MNHNS and CDR2 SASEGT. CDR3: CASRGWTDTQYI. The CDR3 DNA is TGTGCCAGCCGGGGCTGGACAGATACGCAGTATATT.

Remarks on this clonotype: The missing conserved phenylalanine or tryptophan at the end of this CDR3 makes a read error likely. The chain couples TRBV11-2 to TRBJ2-5; D call uncertain. Germline V lookup: CDR1 SGHAT, CDR2 FQNNGV. The CDR3 is 16 amino acids. The CDR3 bases are TGTGCCAGCAGTCAAACTCCTGGCGGTGGGAAAGAGGCCCAGTACATC. This translates into CASSQTPGGGKEAQYI.

This rearrangement joins TRBV4-1 to TRBJ2-7; D is ambiguous. V dropped 5 bases and J dropped 3 bases, with 17 bases sitting between them. CDR3 length: 15 amino acids. Germline V CDR1 and CDR2: MGHRA, YSYEKL. CDR3 sequence reads: CASSLLARSLYEQYF. CDR3 DNA sequence: TGCGCCAGCAGCTTGTTGGCGCGTAGTCTCTACGAGCAGTACTTC.

As to this clonotype: One junction end disagrees with the germline gene, perhaps due to a read error. J is TRBJ2-7 and V is TRBV5-6; 10 nucleotides match TRBD2. This CDR3 is 17 amino acids long. The V gene's germline CDR1 is SGHDT and CDR2 YYEEEE. The CDR3 is CAGSILLAGVISYEQYF. In nucleotides, the CDR3 is TGTGCCGGCAGCATTCTCCTAGCGGGAGTGATCTCCTACGAGCAGTACTTC.

The chain couples TRBV28 to TRBJ2-7, with 7 bases matching TRBD2. Germline CDR1 reads MDHEN; CDR2 reads SYDVKM. This CDR3 contains 14 residues. V lost 5 bases, J lost 3 bases, and 7 bases stayed unmatched. This CDR3 is CASSPLAGVYEQYF. In DNA, the CDR3 is TGTGCCAGCAGTCCACTTGCGGGAGTCTACGAGCAGTACTTC.

As to this clonotype: The junction shows a germline mismatch at one end, possibly a read error. The rearrangement joins TRBV11-1 to TRBJ2-7; 7 bases line up with TRBD2. The germline CDR1 and CDR2 sequences are SGHAT and FQDESV (reference sequence). This CDR3 is 15 amino acids long. The chain's CDR3 is CASSLGGLVGLLQYF. The CDR3 DNA follows: TGTGCCAGCAGCTTAGGAGGACTAGTGGGACTTCTTCAGTACTTT. Together with reference TRBV11-1 and TRBJ2-7, the CDR3 gives the full variable domain: EAEVAQSPRYKITEKSQAVAFWCDPISGHATLYWYRQILGQGPELLVQFQDESVVDDSQLPKDRFSAERLKGVDSTLKIQPAELGDSAMYLCASSLGGLVGLLQYFGPGTRLTVT.

With regard to this clonotype: The junction does not match germline at one end; this may be a read error. This chain joins TRBV18 and TRBJ2-7, with no clear D. This CDR3 has 14 amino acids. Germline CDR1 reads KGHSH; CDR2 reads LQKENI. The CDR3 region has the DNA TGTGCCAGCTCACCACCGCACTTCTCCTACGAGGAGTACTTC. Translated: CASSPPHFSYEEYF.

Worth noting for this clonotype: The junction departs from the called germline gene at one end, perhaps through a read error. The chain employs TRBV4-1 and TRBJ2-1; D uncertain. Germline CDR1 MGHRA, CDR2 YSYEKL. The CDR3 sequence is 15 residues long. CDR3 nucleotide sequence: TGCGTCAGCAGCCCGCTCGGTAGCAACAACAATGATCAGTTCTTC. This codes for CVSSPLGSNNNDQFF.

A remark on this clonotype: At one boundary the junction diverges from the germline segment, which might be a read error. This chain connects TRBV12-3 or TRBV12-4 to TRBJ2-7; tentative D call: TRBD1 (5 bases). CDR3 length equals 15 residues. Here the CDR3 DNA reads TGTGTCAGCAGTTTAGCCGCAGGGATTAACTACGAGCAGTACTTC. Translation gives CVSSLAAGINYEQYF.

The V call is TRBV28, the J call TRBJ1-5; D unclear. Germline CDR1 and CDR2: MDHEN and SYDVKM. CDR3 size: 12 residues. The CDR3 DNA sequence: TGTGCAAGTCGAAACTACGGCCAGTCCCAGCATTTT. Translation gives CASRNYGQSQHF. The full variable domain, in which reference TRBV28 and TRBJ1-5 provide the parts outside the CDR3, is DVKVTQSSRYLVKRTGEKVFLECVQDMDHENMFWYRQDPGLGLRLIYFSYDVKMKEKGDIPEGYSVSREKKERFSLILESASTNQTSMYLCASRNYGQSQHFGDGTRLSIL.

This clonotype has just a few counts. The conserved final phenylalanine or tryptophan is absent from the CDR3, which likely points to a read error. The DNA is left out, because the CDR3 cannot be placed on it with certainty; the CDR3 is given as TCRdb lists it. The chain links TRBV25-1 to TRBJ1-6. The CDR3 extends over 12 residues, inclusive of both ends. CDR1 and CDR2 from the germline V gene are MGHDK and SYGVNS. The CDR3 protein is CASSTVNSPHHS.

Details on this clonotype: One junction end does not reproduce the germline sequence, and a read error may be involved. This chain links TRBV7-8 with TRBJ2-1; TRBD1 might be the D (6 bases). Germline V gene data show CDR1 as SGHVS and CDR2 as FQNEAQ. The CDR3 spans 17 residues. The CDR3 loop reads CASSLLGGSRRANEQIF. CDR3 coding DNA: TGTGCCAGCAGCTTGTTAGGGGGTAGCAGGAGAGCCAATGAGCAGATCTTC.

Concerning this clonotype itself: One end of the junction does not line up with germline, which may come from a read error. The rearrangement links TRBV11-2 to TRBJ2-1, with D possibly TRBD2 on 6 matching bases. Germline V gene data show CDR1 as SGHAT and CDR2 as FQNNGV. This CDR3 contains 16 residues. The CDR3 reads CASSLELLARMNEQFF. The CDR3 coding sequence is TGTGCCAGCAGCTTAGAGCTTCTAGCGCGAATGAATGAACAGTTCTTC. The full variable domain, in which reference TRBV11-2 and TRBJ2-1 provide the parts outside the CDR3, is EAGVAQSPRYKIIEKRQSVAFWCNPISGHATLYWYQQILGQGPKLLIQFQNNGVVDDSQLPKDRFSAERLKGVDSTLKIQPAKLEDSAVYLCASSLELLARMNEQFFGPGTRLTVL.

This clonotype has only one observation. The rearrangement uses TRBV11-2 and TRBJ2-5; 7 bases agree with TRBD2. Germline V gene data show CDR1 as SGHAT and CDR2 as FQNNGV. There are 16 residues in the CDR3. In DNA form, the CDR3 reads TGTGTCAGTAGCCAAATTCCTGACGGGGGGAAAGAGACCCAGTACTTC. It codes for CVSSQIPDGGKETQYF.

Regarding this clonotype: An end of the junction differs from the germline gene, which may be a read error. This chain links TRBV6-2 or TRBV6-3 with TRBJ2-2; 9 bases line up with TRBD1. The CDR3 extends over 15 amino acids. The germline V gene encodes CDR1 MNHEY and CDR2 SVGEGT. The CDR3 DNA reads as TGTGACAGCGAGTCCGGGACAGGGCACACCGGGGAGCTGTTTTTT. This sequence encodes CDSESGTGHTGELFF.

About this clonotype itself: The junction differs from germline at one of its ends, possibly a read error. The genes are TRBV5-1 and TRBJ2-3; possibly TRBD1 for D (6 bases). There are 16 residues in the CDR3. Germline V gene sequence: CDR1 SGHRS, CDR2 YFSETQ. The CDR3 nucleotides read TGCGCCAACAGCTTGGGGGCGGGCGATTGGGGAGATACGCAGTATTTT. This codes for CANSLGAGDWGDTQYF.

The chain has TRBV6-2 or TRBV6-3 and TRBJ2-3; weak D call: TRBD1 (5 bases). The germline gives CDR1 MNHEY, CDR2 SVGEGT. The CDR3 has 19 residues. Trimming took off 2 bases at V and 3 bases at J, with 24 bases between the two ends. The CDR3 nucleotides are TGTGCCAGCAGTTACCCTAAGGACAAAGGACAAGCGTTTACAGATACGCAGTATTTT. It specifies CASSYPKDKGQAFTDTQYF.